The clone carrying this T cell receptor beta chain was picked up one time. The CDR3 is 16 residues long. Germline-derived CDR1 and CDR2 are SGHTA and FQGNSA. V was cut by 0 bases and J by 9 bases, with 20 bases left in between. The protocol was immunoSEQ multiplex PCR, while the TCRdb copy is restricted to in-frame clones and leaves out a portion. This table holds tens of thousands of clones, roughly 84% found once. This entry comes from a study of blood T cell repertoires in COVID-19. Whole-study context: Sites in the United States, Italy and Spain provided acute and convalescent COVID-19 samples.

The chain joins TRBV7-2 to TRBJ1-1, with D possibly being TRBD1 (5 bases). The specimen sequenced was peripheral blood. This receptor was taken from an elderly woman with active or convalescent COVID-19. As DNA, the CDR3 is TGTGCCAGCAGCTTAGCGAATCGGGGGGGGACCTCGAAAGCTTTCTTT. The encoded protein is CASSLANRGGTSKAFF.